The clone carrying this T cell receptor beta chain was recorded at least ten times. In TCRdb, the PCR reads were re-called with MiXCR into one record per CDR3 protein. The sample records approximately 11,000 distinct CDR3 sequences, more than 45% being singletons. Germline loops: CDR1 SGHDN, CDR2 FVKESK. Trimming took 0 bases from V and 8 from J, leaving 13 bases between them. The CDR3 is made up of 15 amino acids. This record belongs to a study of CD4 and CD8 cells across lung adenocarcinoma regions. The patients had localized lung adenocarcinoma, a non-small cell subtype. This clonotype originated in a female donor with lung adenocarcinoma. The CD4 and CD8 labels of this study may be unreliable. The rearrangement links TRBV14 to TRBJ1-4; unclear D gene. The sequenced sample was CD8+ T cells from the margin of a lung tumor. CDR3 loop: CASSQDATTGEKLFF. CDR3 DNA: TGTGCCAGCAGCCAAGATGCGACAACGGGGGAAAAACTGTTTTTT.